Below, 22 T cell receptor beta chains from the same sample are listed, as sequenced in a study of sequential checkpoint blockade in melanoma (dated by TCRdb to the late 2010s). The intended sense of this specimen's treatment or condition label: randomized to nivolumab then ipilimumab (arm A) or the reverse (arm B). The method was the immunoSEQ multiplex PCR assay. The source is immuneACCESS, and TCRdb retained only in-frame sequences with V and J called. Part of the clones is not carried over; for the studies checked, unresolved V genes explain less than half of this, and the remainder is unexplained. The sample profile shows over 5,000 clones; about 25% of them were found once. Clones ranked in the top ten supply 20% to 25% of the sample. The specimen was tumor tissue (inferred from file names), collected from a patient given nivolumab and ipilimumab in sequence. Every receptor here comes from a human donor with melanoma.

This sequence joins TRBV5-1 and TRBJ2-3; 7 bases are shared with TRBD2. The CDR3 has 14 amino acids. V gave up 2 bases and J gave up 4 bases; unmatched junction bases: 4. CDR1 is SGHRS, CDR2 YFSETQ, per germline. The CDR3 loop is CASSLPGGADTQYF. CDR3 nucleotide sequence: TGCGCCAGCAGCTTACCTGGGGGGGCAGATACGCAGTATTTT.

V and J are TRBV6-8 and TRBJ1-1; D gene ambiguous. Per germline, CDR1 MNHGY and CDR2 SAAAGT. This CDR3 spans 14 amino acids. V was cut by 0 bases and J by 1 base, with 6 bases left in between. CDR3 in amino acids: CASSYSFPNTEAFF. Written as DNA, the CDR3 is TGTGCCAGCAGTTACTCTTTCCCGAACACTGAAGCTTTCTTT.

This chain connects TRBV5-1 to TRBJ1-2; the D is unclear. The germline gives CDR1 SGHRS, CDR2 YFSETQ. The ends were cut back, 5 bases at V and 8 bases at J, with 19 bases in the middle. The CDR3 loop spans 14 amino acids. CDR3 DNA sequence: TGCGCCAGCAGGACCGAAAGTCCCTTGGGAGGCTACACCTTC. It is translated as CASRTESPLGGYTF.

The J gene is TRBJ1-3, the V gene TRBV18, with D possibly being TRBD1 (5 bases). The V gene's germline CDR1 is KGHSH and CDR2 LQKENI. Trimming shortened V by 9 bases and J by 1 base, and 13 bases separated the two germline ends. The CDR3 has 14 amino acids. CDR3 protein: CASTAGLSGNTIYF. The DNA for the CDR3 is TGTGCCAGTACTGCAGGGCTATCTGGAAACACCATATATTTT.

V gene TRBV19 combines with J gene TRBJ2-7; TRBD1 agrees at 8 bases. CDR1 and CDR2 (germline): LNHDA, SQIVND (reference sequence). Unmatched junction bases numbered 5, after V lost 4 bases and J lost 6 bases. The CDR3 is 13 amino acids. The CDR3 DNA follows: TGTGCCAGTAGTACTGGACAGGGTGGCGAGCAGTACTTC. This gives the protein CASSTGQGGEQYF.

J is TRBJ1-4 and V is TRBV19; maybe TRBD1 (5 bases). CDR1 is LNHDA, CDR2 SQIVND, per germline (reference sequence). The CDR3 consists of 16 residues. V lost 6 bases to trimming and J lost 4 bases, with 18 bases between them. The CDR3 DNA sequence: TGTGCCAGTAGCCTCCCCCTTGGGGCAGGTAATGAAAAACTGTTTTTT. It is translated as CASSLPLGAGNEKLFF. Based on the CDR3 plus reference TRBV19 and TRBJ1-4, the full variable domain is DGGITQSPKYLFRKEGQNVTLSCEQNLNHDAMYWYRQDPGQGLRLIYYSQIVNDFQKGDIAEGYSVSREKKESFPLTVTSAQKNPTAFYLCASSLPLGAGNEKLFFGSGTQLSVL.

This clone has more than one count but fewer than ten. The chain joins TRBV6-8 to TRBJ2-1; 10 nucleotides line up with TRBD1. Looked up from germline, CDR1 is MNHGY and CDR2 is SAAAGT. The CDR3 is 14 amino acids. The V gene end was trimmed by 6 bases and the J gene end by 9 bases; junction bases not matched to a gene: 8. This CDR3 is CASSAGTGVSEQFF. DNA for the CDR3: TGTGCCAGCAGCGCCGGGACAGGGGTTTCTGAGCAGTTCTTC.

The chain links TRBV10-2 to TRBJ2-1; D uncertain. Trimming left V 5 bases short and J 5 bases short, with 7 bases between. The CDR3 sequence is 12 residues long. Germline assignment: CDR1 WSHSY and CDR2 SAAADI. This CDR3 is CASSTANNEQFF. The CDR3 DNA reads TGCGCCAGCAGTACAGCGAACAATGAGCAGTTCTTC.

This clone was counted at least ten times. The V gene is TRBV11-3, the J gene TRBJ2-5, with 9 bases fitting TRBD1. CDR3 length: 16 amino acids. Germline loops: CDR1 SGHNT, CDR2 YENEEA. The V and J ends lost 5 bases and 2 bases, in that order; junction bases with no gene match: 9. The DNA of the CDR3 is TGTGCCAGCAGCCCTGGACAGGGGTTCTCTCAAGAGACCCAGTACTTC. This gives the protein CASSPGQGFSQETQYF. Based on the CDR3 plus reference TRBV11-3 and TRBJ2-5, the full variable domain is EAGVVQSPRYKIIEKKQPVAFWCNPISGHNTLYWYLQNLGQGPELLIRYENEEAVDDSQLPKDRFSAERLKGVDSTLKIQPAELGDSAVYLCASSPGQGFSQETQYFGPGTRLLVL.

The chain joins TRBV5-1 to TRBJ2-1; TRBD2 matches at 11 bases. CDR1 SGHRS and CDR2 YFSETQ come from the germline V gene. V lost 5 bases, J lost 4 bases, and 11 bases stayed unmatched. The CDR3 sequence is 17 residues long. This CDR3 is CASRPGPTSGGYNEQFF. In DNA form, the CDR3 reads TGCGCCAGCAGACCAGGCCCCACTAGCGGGGGTTACAATGAGCAGTTCTTC.

V usage is TRBV29-1 and J usage is TRBJ2-4; 10 bases match TRBD2. Germline-derived CDR1 and CDR2 are SQVTM and ANQGSEA. Trimming at V came to 4 bases and at J to 6 bases, leaving 9 bases not matched to a gene. This CDR3 has 15 residues. CDR3 bases: TGCAGCGTTGGGGCTAGCGGGAGTCGTGGAAACATTCAGTACTTC. It specifies CSVGASGSRGNIQYF. Using reference TRBV29-1 and TRBJ2-4 for the parts outside the CDR3, the full variable domain is SAVISQKPSRDICQRGTSLTIQCQVDSQVTMMFWYRQQPGQSLTLIATANQGSEATYESGFVIDKFPISRPNLTFSTLTVSNMSPEDSSIYLCSVGASGSRGNIQYFGAGTRLSVL.

This clone was found a few times. This rearrangement joins TRBV9 to TRBJ2-7; 12 bases align to TRBD1. Germline-derived CDR1 and CDR2 are SGDLS and YYNGEE. The J segment lost 4 bases and the V segment lost 4 bases, leaving 3 bases of the junction unmatched. The length of the CDR3 is 14 residues. The CDR3 DNA follows: TGTGCCAGCAGCCCGGGACAGGGGGCTTACGAGCAGTACTTC. Translated: CASSPGQGAYEQYF.

This clone occurred a few times. This chain links TRBV6-8 with TRBJ1-1, with a weak D call TRBD1 (5 bases). This CDR3 comprises 16 residues. The germline V and J ends were trimmed by 1 base and 3 bases, with 15 bases remaining between them. Germline V gene sequence: CDR1 MNHGY, CDR2 SAAAGT. The CDR3 nucleotides are TGTGCCAGCAGTTACTTGACCGCCGCGGGGGACACTGAAGCTTTCTTT. It encodes CASSYLTAAGDTEAFF.

This clone came up a few times. V is TRBV28 and J is TRBJ2-5; TRBD1 matches at 7 bases. J gave up 1 base and V 4 bases, and 6 bases lay outside the gene matches. Germline CDR1 is MDHEN and CDR2 is SYDVKM. This CDR3 spans 15 amino acids. CDR3 region: CASSSLDRAQETQYF. CDR3 nucleotide sequence: TGTGCCAGCAGTTCCCTAGACAGGGCCCAAGAGACCCAGTACTTC.

In its sample, this clone was seen a few times. The V and J genes are TRBV23-1 and TRBJ2-1; D perhaps matches TRBD2 (6 bases). TRBV23-1 is flagged as an ORF with uncertain function. V was cut by 7 bases and J by 4 bases, with 23 bases left in between. The CDR3 has 17 amino acids. This CDR3 reads CASIQSQGGRGYNEQFF. The CDR3 bases are TGCGCCAGCATCCAAAGCCAGGGTGGGCGGGGATACAATGAGCAGTTCTTC.

This clone was detected a few times. The genes are TRBV6-8 and TRBJ1-5, with 9 bases that match TRBD1. The V and J ends lost 5 bases and 3 bases, in that order; junction bases with no gene match: 8. The germline gives CDR1 MNHGY, CDR2 SAAAGT. The CDR3 has 16 amino acids. The DNA for the CDR3 is TGTGCCAGCAGTGCGACCCGGACAGGGGTCAATCAGCCCCAGCATTTT. This encodes CASSATRTGVNQPQHF.

J is TRBJ1-6 and V is TRBV18; D is perhaps TRBD1 (6 bases). Germline values: CDR1 KGHSH, CDR2 LQKENI. Trimming removed 5 bases at V and 0 bases at J, with 14 bases between. The length of the CDR3 is 17 residues. CDR3 in DNA: TGTGCCAGCTCAGAAGGGGGGCGGAGCTCCTATAATTCACCCCTCCACTTT. Translating gives CASSEGGRSSYNSPLHF.

The chain links TRBV6-8 to TRBJ1-1, with D unresolved. In germline, CDR1 is MNHGY, CDR2 SAAAGT. This CDR3 comprises 12 residues. Trimming took 7 bases from V and 3 from J, leaving 9 bases between them. CDR3 nucleotides: TGTGCCAGCACTTTGTGGGACACTGAAGCTTTCTTT. This gives the protein CASTLWDTEAFF.

This clone is labeled as medium-sized. The chain recombines TRBV6-8 with TRBJ1-4; maybe TRBD1 (6 bases). Germline V lookup: CDR1 MNHGY, CDR2 SAAAGT. Trimming stripped 5 bases from V and 8 bases from J, with 15 bases between. The length of the CDR3 is 14 residues. The CDR3 DNA is TGTGCCAGCAGTACGACAGGACGGGTCGAAAAACTGTTTTTT. Its protein is CASSTTGRVEKLFF.

The CDR3 is CSVVDQTFGEQFF. DNA for the CDR3: TGCAGCGTTGTAGATCAGACGTTTGGTGAGCAGTTCTTC. The chain has TRBV29-1 and TRBJ2-1; no definite D call. CDR3 size: 13 residues. Per germline, CDR1 SQVTM and CDR2 ANQGSEA. V was pared by 4 bases and J by 9 bases, with 16 bases between.

This clone was found a few times. The chain recombines TRBV18 with TRBJ1-6; possible D gene TRBD1, 5 bases. The germline V gene encodes CDR1 KGHSH and CDR2 LQKENI. This CDR3 comprises 15 residues. V lost 3 bases and J 5 bases, leaving 11 bases between the germline ends. The DNA of the CDR3 is TGTGCCAGCTCACCGTTGGACATGGATAATTCACCCCTCCACTTT. Encoded protein: CASSPLDMDNSPLHF.

V usage is TRBV9 and J usage is TRBJ1-2; D unclear. This CDR3 has 12 residues. Germline V gene data show CDR1 as SGDLS and CDR2 as YYNGEE. Trimming took off 5 bases at V and 7 bases at J, with 12 bases between the two ends. CDR3 residues: CASRQVRSGYTF. CDR3 nucleotide sequence: TGTGCCAGCAGGCAGGTGAGGAGTGGCTACACCTTC.